This T cell receptor beta chain came from a study of blood T cell repertoires in COVID-19. Study-wide background: Samples taken during acute and convalescent COVID-19 were collected in the United States, Italy and Spain.

CDR3 length: 15 residues. Unmatched junction bases numbered 10, after V lost 6 bases and J lost 3 bases. The V gene's germline CDR1 is KGHSH and CDR2 LQKENI. Data came from immunoSEQ multiplex PCR; TCRdb stores just in-frame clones and leaves some out. In the table there are 100,000 to 150,000 clones, 75% to 90% of which are singletons. This sequence was found in a man in his 60s with COVID-19, enrolled during active disease. Sequencing was carried out using peripheral blood. The gene calls are TRBV18 and TRBJ2-7, with 8 bases lining up with TRBD1. The CDR3 sequence is CASSRGTGRLYEQYF. Here the CDR3 DNA reads TGTGCCAGCTCCCGAGGGACAGGTCGACTCTACGAGCAGTACTTC.